The rows below give T cell receptor beta chains drawn from one sample of a study of shared clonotypes between healthy human individuals. Profiling relied on immunoSEQ multiplex PCR, and the TCRdb table lists in-frame clones only, not all of them. This sample yields fewer than 2.5 million clones, of which 93% are seen a single time; 0.36% belongs to the top ten. Sequencing input: naive CD4+ T cells from PBMCs. Source of these receptors: a man younger than 35 in good health. Some clones in this sample may be carry-over from other donors' samples. CDR3s leave out the opening cysteine and the closing phenylalanine or tryptophan. D genes are given only for firm matches.

J	V	D	CDR3
TRBJ2-5	TRBV5-6	NA	ASSLGRNQETQY
TRBJ2-7	TRBV5-8	NA	ASSLYGTTPYEQY
TRBJ2-3	TRBV7-9	NA	ASSLGGLGRGRDTQY
TRBJ2-5	TRBV18	NA	ASSPPDGRETQY
NA	TRBV28	NA	ASSHSIYEQY
TRBJ2-6	TRBV30	NA	AWSRSRENSGANVLT
TRBJ1-4	TRBV28	NA	ASSQPGNEKLF
TRBJ2-1	TRBV19	NA	ASSMGLLSSYNEQF
TRBJ1-1	TRBV11-2	NA	ASTPFGVGEAF
TRBJ1-1	TRBV2	TRBD1	ASRRDRAPTEAF
TRBJ1-4	TRBV19	NA	ASSIGGTYEKLF
TRBJ1-4	TRBV28	NA	ASSSTGWGEKLF
TRBJ1-2	TRBV6-5	TRBD1	ASSSTDRIGYGYT
TRBJ2-5	TRBV18	NA	ASSPPGSETQY
TRBJ2-7	TRBV19	NA	ASSRLAVGEDEQY
TRBJ1-5	TRBV28	NA	ASSFRARGQPQH
TRBJ2-3	TRBV5-8	NA	ASSLAGRADTQY